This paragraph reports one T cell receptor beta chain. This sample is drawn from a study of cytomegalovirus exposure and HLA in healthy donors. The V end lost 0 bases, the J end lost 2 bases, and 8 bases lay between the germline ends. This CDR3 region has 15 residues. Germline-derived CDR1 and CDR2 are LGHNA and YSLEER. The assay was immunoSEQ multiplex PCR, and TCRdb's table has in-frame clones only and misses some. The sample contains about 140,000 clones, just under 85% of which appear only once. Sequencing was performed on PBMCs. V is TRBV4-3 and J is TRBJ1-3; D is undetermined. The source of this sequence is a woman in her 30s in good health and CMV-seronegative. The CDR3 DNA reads TGCGCCAGCAGCCAAGACACGGGGACTGGAAACACCATATATTTT. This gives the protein CASSQDTGTGNTIYF.